What follows describes a single TCR beta chain. The sample is drawn from a study of control samples from healthy donors and cancer patients. Using immunoSEQ multiplex PCR, the repertoire was profiled, and TCRdb retains in-frame clones only, with some absent. The sample lists approximately 120,000 clones, 87% occurring once. Germline V gene data show CDR1 as SGHTA and CDR2 as FQGNSA. This CDR3 is built from 15 residues. The germline V and J ends were trimmed by 5 bases and 4 bases, with 17 bases remaining between them. Sequences were obtained from blood. V usage is TRBV7-2 and J usage is TRBJ1-1; maybe TRBD1 (6 bases). This TCR was recovered from a man aged 55 to 70 in good health. CDR3 sequence: CASSLRQGRFTEAFF. The DNA for the CDR3 is TGTGCCAGCAGCCTAAGGCAGGGGAGGTTCACTGAAGCTTTCTTT.